There are many counts of the clone carrying this T cell receptor (beta chain). Its antigen is undetermined. The data belong to a study of T cells in Graves' hyperthyroidism and ophthalmopathy. Notes on the study in general: Researchers report that a 13 V-J model separated ophthalmopathy from stable hyperthyroidism.

Based on clinical symptoms, serum thyroxine and TRAb, thyroid ultrasound and orbital computed tomography, diagnoses were reached. From RNA transcripts, TCR beta CDR3 regions were amplified. The TCR CDR3 first-round RT-PCR relied on the HTBI primer set. TCRdb analysed the multiplex PCR reads with MiXCR anew, one entry per CDR3 protein. The table includes a few hundred thousand distinct CDR3 sequences, 11% to 15% detected once. The CDR3 contains 15 residues. Germline loops: CDR1 ENHRY, CDR2 SYGVKD. The junction had 9 bases not matched to a gene; V was cut back by 7 bases and J by 4 bases. Sequenced input: blood. This TCR was sampled from a woman aged 40 to 50 with Graves' hyperthyroidism. The chain couples TRBV10-3 to TRBJ2-5, with TRBD2 matching over 10 bases. CDR3 region: CAINPSGSDRETQYF. The DNA for the CDR3 is TGTGCCATCAACCCTAGCGGGAGCGATAGAGAGACCCAGTACTTC.